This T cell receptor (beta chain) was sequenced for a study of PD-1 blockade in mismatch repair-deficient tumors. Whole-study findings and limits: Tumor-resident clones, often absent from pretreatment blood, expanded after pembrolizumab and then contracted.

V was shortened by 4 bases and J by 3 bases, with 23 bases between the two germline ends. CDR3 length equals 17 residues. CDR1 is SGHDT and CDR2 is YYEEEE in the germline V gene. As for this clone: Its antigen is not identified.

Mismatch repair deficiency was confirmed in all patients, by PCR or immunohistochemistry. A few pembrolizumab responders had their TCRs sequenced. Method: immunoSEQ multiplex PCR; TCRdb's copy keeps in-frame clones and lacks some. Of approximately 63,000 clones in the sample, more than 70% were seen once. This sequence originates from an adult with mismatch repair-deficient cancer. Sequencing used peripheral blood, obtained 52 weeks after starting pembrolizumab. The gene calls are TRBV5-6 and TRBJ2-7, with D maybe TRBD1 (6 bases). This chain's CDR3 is CASSTNDQDSVFYEQYF. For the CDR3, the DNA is TGTGCCAGCAGCACAAACGATCAGGACAGCGTATTCTACGAGCAGTACTTC.